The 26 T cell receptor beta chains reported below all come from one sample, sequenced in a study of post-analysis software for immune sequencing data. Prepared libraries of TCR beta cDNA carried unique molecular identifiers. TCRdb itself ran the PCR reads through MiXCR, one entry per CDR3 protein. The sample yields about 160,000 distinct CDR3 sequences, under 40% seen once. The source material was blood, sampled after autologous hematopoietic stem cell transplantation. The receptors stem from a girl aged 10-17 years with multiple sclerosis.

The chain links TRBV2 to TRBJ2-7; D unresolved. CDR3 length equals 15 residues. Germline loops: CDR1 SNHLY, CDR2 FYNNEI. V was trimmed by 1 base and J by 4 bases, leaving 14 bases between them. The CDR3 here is CASSEVVYYEYEQYF. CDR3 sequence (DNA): TGTGCCAGCAGTGAAGTCGTGTACTATGAGTACGAGCAGTACTTC.

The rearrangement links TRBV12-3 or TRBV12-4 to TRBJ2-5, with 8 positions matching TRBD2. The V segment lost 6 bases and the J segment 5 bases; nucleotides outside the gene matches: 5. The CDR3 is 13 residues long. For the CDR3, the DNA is TGTGCCAGCAGCAGCGGGAGTCGGGAGACCCAGTACTTC. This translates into CASSSGSRETQYF.

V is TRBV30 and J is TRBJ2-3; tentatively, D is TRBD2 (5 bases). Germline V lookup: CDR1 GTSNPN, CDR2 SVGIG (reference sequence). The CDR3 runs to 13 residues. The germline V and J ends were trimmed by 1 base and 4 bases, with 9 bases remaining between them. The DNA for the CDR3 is TGTGCCTGGAGTGGAGGGAGTCCAGATACGCAGTATTTT. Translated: CAWSGGSPDTQYF.

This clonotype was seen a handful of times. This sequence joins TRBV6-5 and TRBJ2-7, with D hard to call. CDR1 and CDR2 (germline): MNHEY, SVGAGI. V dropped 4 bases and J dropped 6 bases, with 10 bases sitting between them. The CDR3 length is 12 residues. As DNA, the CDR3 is TGTGCCAGCAGTTCCAAAATCGGCGAGCAGTACTTC. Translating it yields CASSSKIGEQYF.

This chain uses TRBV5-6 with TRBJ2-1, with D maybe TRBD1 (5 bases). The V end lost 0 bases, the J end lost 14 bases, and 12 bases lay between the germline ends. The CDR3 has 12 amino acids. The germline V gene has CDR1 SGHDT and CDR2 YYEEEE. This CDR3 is CASSLGAGNEFF. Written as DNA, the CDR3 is TGTGCCAGCAGCTTGGGGGCAGGGAATGAGTTCTTC. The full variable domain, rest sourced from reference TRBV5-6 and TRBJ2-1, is DAGVTQSPTHLIKTRGQQVTLRCSPKSGHDTVSWYQQALGQGPQFIFQYYEEEERQRGNFPDRFSGHQFPNYSSELNVNALLLGDSALYLCASSLGAGNEFFGPGTRLTVL.

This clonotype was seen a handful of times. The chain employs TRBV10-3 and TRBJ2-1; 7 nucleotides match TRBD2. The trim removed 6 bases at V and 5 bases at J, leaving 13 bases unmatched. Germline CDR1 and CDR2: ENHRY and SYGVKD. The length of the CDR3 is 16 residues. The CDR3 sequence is CAISEMRAGRDNEQFF. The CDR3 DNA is TGTGCCATCAGCGAAATGCGAGCGGGACGAGACAATGAGCAGTTCTTC.

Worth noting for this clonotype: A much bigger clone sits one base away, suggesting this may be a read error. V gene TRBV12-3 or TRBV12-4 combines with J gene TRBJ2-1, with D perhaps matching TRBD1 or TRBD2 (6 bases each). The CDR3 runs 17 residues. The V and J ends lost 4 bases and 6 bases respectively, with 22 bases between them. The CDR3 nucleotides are TGTGCCAGCAGTTGGGGCTCGAGGCACGAGGGGGGCAATGAGCAGTTCTTC. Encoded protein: CASSWGSRHEGGNEQFF.

CDR3 bases: TGTGCCAGCAGTTACTCAGCTGGGACCGAGCAGTACTTC. It translates to CASSYSAGTEQYF. The rearrangement links TRBV6-6 to TRBJ2-5; possibly TRBD1 or TRBD2 for D (5 bases each). The J call could be wrong; TRBJ2-7 is a better fit for the DNA end. The CDR3 has 13 amino acids. Germline lookup yields CDR1 MNHNY and CDR2 SVGAGI (reference sequence).

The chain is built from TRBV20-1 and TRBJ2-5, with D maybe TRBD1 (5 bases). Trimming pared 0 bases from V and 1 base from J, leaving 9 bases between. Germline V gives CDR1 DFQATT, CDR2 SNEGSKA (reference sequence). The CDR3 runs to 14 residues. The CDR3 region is CSARDGASQETQYF. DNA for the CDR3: TGCAGTGCTAGAGATGGGGCGTCCCAAGAGACCCAGTACTTC.

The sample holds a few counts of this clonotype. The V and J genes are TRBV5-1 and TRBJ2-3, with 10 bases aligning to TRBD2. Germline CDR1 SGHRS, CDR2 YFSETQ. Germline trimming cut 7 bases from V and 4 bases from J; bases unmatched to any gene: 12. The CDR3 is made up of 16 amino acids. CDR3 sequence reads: CASGPGLAGVADTQYF. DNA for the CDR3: TGCGCCAGCGGCCCCGGGCTAGCGGGAGTTGCAGATACGCAGTATTTT.

DNA of the CDR3: TGTGCCGGCGTTACTGGGACTGGTAATGAGCAGTTCTTC. It yields the protein CAGVTGTGNEQFF. The rearrangement joins TRBV18 to TRBJ2-1; TRBD2 might be the D (6 bases). This CDR3 contains 13 residues. V was shortened by 11 bases and J by 7 bases, with 18 bases between the two germline ends. Per germline, CDR1 KGHSH and CDR2 LQKENI.

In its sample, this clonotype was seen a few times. The DNA for the CDR3 is TGTGCCAGCAGCGTAGGTAGGAGGGGCTACGAGCAGTACTTC. It codes for CASSVGRRGYEQYF. This rearrangement joins TRBV27 to TRBJ2-7, with D possibly matching TRBD2 (6 bases). V gave up 6 bases and J gave up 3 bases, with 15 bases separating them. The length of the CDR3 is 14 residues. CDR1 is MNHEY, CDR2 SMNVEV, per germline (reference sequence).

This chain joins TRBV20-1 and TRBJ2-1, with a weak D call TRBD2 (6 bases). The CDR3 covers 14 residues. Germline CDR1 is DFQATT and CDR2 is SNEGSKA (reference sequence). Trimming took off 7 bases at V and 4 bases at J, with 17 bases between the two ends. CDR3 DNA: TGCAGTGTCTTACCGCGGGACGATTACAATGAGCAGTTCTTC. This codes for CSVLPRDDYNEQFF.

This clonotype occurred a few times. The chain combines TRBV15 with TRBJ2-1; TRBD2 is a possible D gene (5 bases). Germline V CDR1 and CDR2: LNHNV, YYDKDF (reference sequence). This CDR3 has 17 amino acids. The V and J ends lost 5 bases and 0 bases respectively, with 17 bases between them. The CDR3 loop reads CATSGSPSKSSYNEQFF. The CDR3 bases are TGTGCCACCAGCGGTTCACCTAGCAAGAGCTCCTACAATGAGCAGTTCTTC.

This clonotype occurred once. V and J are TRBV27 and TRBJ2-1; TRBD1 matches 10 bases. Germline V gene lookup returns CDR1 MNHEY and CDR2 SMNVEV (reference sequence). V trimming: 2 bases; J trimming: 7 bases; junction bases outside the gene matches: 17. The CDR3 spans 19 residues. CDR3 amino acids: CASSLKSRDRGLVWNEQFF. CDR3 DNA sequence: TGTGCCAGCAGTTTAAAGTCGAGGGACAGGGGACTAGTTTGGAATGAGCAGTTCTTC.

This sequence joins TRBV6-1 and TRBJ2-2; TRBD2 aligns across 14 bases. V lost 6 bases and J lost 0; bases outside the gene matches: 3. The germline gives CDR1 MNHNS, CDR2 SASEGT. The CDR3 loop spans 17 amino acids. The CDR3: CASSGLAGGPNTGELFF. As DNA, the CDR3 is TGTGCCAGCAGCGGACTAGCGGGAGGTCCGAACACCGGGGAGCTGTTTTTT.

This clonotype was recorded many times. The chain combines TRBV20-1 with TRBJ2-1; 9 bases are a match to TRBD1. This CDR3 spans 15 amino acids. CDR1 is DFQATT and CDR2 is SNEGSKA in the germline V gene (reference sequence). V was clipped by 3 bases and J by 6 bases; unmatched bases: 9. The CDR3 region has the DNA TGCAGTGCTAGTTATACCGGGACAGGGATCAATGAGCAGTTCTTC. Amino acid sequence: CSASYTGTGINEQFF.

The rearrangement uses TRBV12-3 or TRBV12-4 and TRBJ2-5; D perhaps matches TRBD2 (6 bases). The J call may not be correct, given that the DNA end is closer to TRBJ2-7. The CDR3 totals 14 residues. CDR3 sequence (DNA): TGTGCCAGCAGTCCTAGCGTGAGAGTCCACGAGCAGTACTTC. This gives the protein CASSPSVRVHEQYF.

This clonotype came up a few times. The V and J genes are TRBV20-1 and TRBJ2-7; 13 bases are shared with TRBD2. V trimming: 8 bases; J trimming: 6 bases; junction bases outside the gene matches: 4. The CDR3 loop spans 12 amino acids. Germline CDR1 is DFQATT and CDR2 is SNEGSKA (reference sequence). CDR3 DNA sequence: TGCAGTTCTGGGACTAGCGGGATCGAGCAGTACTTC. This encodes CSSGTSGIEQYF.

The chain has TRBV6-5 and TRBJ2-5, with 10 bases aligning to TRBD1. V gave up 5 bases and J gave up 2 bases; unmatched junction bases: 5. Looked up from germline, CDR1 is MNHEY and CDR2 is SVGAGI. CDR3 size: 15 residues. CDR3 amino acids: CASSRDRGGQETQYF. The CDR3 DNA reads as TGTGCCAGCAGTCGGGACAGGGGAGGGCAAGAGACCCAGTACTTC.

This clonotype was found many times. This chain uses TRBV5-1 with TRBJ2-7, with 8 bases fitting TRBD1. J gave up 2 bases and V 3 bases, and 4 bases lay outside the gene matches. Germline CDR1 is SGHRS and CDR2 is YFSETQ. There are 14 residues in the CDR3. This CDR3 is CASSWGQEPYEQYF. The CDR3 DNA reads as TGCGCCAGCAGCTGGGGACAGGAACCCTACGAGCAGTACTTC.

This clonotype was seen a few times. Here the CDR3 DNA reads TGCGCCAGCAGCCAAGATCCGGCAGGCCGGGGCTACGAGCAGTACTTC. Its translation: CASSQDPAGRGYEQYF. This chain uses TRBV4-3 with TRBJ2-7, with a possible D match to TRBD2 (5 bases). The ends were cut back, 0 bases at V and 3 bases at J, with 15 bases in the middle. CDR3 length: 16 amino acids. CDR1 is LGHNA and CDR2 is YSLEER in the germline V gene.

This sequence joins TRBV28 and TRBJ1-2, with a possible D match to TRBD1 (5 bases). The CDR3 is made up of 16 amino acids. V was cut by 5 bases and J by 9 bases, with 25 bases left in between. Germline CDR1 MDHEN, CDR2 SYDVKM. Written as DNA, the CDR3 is TGTGCCAGCAGTCCCGCAGAGGAGGGGAGTAAGAACAGCTACACCTTC. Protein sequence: CASSPAEEGSKNSYTF.

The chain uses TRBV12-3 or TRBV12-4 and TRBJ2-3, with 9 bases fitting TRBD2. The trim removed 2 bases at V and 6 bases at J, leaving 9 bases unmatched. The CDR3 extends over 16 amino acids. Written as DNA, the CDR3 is TGTGCCAGCAGTTTACCGGGAATAGCGGGAGTGGATACGCAGTATTTT. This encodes CASSLPGIAGVDTQYF.

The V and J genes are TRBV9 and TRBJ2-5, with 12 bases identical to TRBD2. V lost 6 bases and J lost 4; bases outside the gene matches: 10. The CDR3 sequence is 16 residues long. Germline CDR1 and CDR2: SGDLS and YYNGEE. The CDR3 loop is CASNTGTSGPRETQYF. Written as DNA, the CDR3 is TGTGCCAGCAACACGGGGACTAGCGGGCCGCGAGAGACCCAGTACTTC.

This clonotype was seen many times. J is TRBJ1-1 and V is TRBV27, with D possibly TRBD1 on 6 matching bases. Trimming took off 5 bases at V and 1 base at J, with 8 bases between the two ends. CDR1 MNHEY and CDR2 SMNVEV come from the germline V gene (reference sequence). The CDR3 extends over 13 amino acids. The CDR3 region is CASSRGQNTEAFF. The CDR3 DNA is TGTGCCAGCAGTAGGGGACAGAACACTGAAGCTTTCTTT.